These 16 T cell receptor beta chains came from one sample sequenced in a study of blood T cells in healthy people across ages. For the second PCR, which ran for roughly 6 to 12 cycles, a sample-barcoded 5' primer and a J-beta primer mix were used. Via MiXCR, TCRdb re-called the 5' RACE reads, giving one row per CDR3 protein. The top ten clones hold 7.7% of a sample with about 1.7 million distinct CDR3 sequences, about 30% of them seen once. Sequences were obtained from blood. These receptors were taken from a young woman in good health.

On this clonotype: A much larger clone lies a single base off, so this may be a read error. The CDR3 is CASMGGSSETQFF. The DNA for the CDR3 is TGTGCCAGCATGGGGGGGTCATCAGAGACCCAGTTCTTC. V gene TRBV2 combines with J gene TRBJ2-1; 7 bases fit TRBD2. Looked up from germline, CDR1 is SNHLY and CDR2 is FYNNEI. The CDR3 sequence is 13 residues long. The junction had 13 bases not matched to a gene; V was cut back by 7 bases and J by 13 bases.

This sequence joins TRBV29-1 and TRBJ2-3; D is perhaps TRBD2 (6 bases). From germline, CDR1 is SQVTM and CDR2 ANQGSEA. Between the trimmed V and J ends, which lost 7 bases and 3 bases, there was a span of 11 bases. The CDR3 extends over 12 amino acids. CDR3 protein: CSAARETDTQYF. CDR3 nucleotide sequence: TGCAGCGCTGCTCGGGAGACAGATACGCAGTATTTT.

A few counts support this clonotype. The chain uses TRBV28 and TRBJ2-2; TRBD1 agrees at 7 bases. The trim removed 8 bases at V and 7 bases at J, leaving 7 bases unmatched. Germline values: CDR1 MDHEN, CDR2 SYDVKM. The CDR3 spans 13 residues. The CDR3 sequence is CASEGAGGGELFF. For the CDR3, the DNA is TGTGCCAGCGAGGGGGCAGGGGGCGGGGAGCTGTTTTTT.

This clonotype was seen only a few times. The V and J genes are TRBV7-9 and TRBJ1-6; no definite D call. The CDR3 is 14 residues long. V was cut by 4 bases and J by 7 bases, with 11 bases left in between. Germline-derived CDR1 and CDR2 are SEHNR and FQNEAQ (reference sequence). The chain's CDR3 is CASSSGRANSPLHF. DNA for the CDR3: TGTGCCAGCAGCTCTGGAAGGGCCAATTCACCCCTCCACTTT.

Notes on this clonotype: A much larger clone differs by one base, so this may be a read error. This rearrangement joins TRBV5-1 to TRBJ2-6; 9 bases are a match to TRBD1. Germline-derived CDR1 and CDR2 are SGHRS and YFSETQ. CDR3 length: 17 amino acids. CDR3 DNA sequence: TGCGTCAGCAGCTTCACAGGGGGCTCAGCCGGGGCCAACGTCCTGACTTTC. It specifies CVSSFTGGSAGANVLTF.

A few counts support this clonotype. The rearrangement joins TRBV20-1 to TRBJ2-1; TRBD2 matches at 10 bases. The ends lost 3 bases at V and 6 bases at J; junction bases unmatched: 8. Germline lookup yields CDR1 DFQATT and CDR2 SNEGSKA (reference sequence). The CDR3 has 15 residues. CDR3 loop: CSASSSGRASNEQFF. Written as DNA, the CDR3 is TGCAGTGCTAGCTCCAGCGGGAGGGCCTCCAATGAGCAGTTCTTC.

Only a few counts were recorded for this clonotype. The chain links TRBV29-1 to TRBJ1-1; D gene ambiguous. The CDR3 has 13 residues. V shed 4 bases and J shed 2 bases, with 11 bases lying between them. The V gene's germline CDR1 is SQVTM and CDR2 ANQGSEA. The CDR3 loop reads CSVVGDLNTEAFF. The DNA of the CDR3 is TGCAGCGTTGTGGGAGACCTAAACACTGAAGCTTTCTTT. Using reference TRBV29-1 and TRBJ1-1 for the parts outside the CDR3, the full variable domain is SAVISQKPSRDICQRGTSLTIQCQVDSQVTMMFWYRQQPGQSLTLIATANQGSEATYESGFVIDKFPISRPNLTFSTLTVSNMSPEDSSIYLCSVVGDLNTEAFFGQGTRLTVV.

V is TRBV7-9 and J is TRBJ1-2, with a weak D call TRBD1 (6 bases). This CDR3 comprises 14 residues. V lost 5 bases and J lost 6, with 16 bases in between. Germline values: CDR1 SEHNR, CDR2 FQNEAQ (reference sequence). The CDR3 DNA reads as TGTGCCAGCAGCGCGGGACGGGGGGCGGATGGCTACACCTTC. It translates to CASSAGRGADGYTF.

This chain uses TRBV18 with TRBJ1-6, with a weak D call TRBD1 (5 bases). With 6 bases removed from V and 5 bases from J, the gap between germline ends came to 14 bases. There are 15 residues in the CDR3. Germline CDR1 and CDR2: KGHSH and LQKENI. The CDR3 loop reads CASSDPGRDNSPLHF. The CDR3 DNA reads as TGTGCCAGCTCGGATCCGGGACGGGATAATTCACCCCTCCACTTT.

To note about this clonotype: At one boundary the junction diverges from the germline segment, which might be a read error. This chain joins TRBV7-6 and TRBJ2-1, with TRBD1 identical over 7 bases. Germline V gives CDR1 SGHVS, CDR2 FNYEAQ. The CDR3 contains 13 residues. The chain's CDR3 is CAGSSSQGNEQFF. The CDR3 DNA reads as TGTGCCGGCAGCTCCTCACAGGGGAATGAGCAGTTCTTC.

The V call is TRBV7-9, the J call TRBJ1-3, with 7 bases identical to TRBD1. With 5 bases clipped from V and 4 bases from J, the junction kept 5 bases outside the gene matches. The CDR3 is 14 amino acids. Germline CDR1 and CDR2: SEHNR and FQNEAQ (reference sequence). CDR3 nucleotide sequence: TGTGCCAGCAGCCTGACAGGGCAGGGAAACACCATATATTTT. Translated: CASSLTGQGNTIYF.

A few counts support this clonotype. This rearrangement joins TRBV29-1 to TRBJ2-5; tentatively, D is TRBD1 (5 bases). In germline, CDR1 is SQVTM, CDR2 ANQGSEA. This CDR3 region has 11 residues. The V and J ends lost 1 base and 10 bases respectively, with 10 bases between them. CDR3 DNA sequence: TGCAGCGTTGAAGCCCCCGGACACCAGTACTTC. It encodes CSVEAPGHQYF.

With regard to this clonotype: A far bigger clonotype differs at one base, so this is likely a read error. This CDR3 is CASSQDRGNERFF. The CDR3 nucleotides are TGCGCCAGCAGCCAAGATAGGGGCAATGAGCGGTTCTTC. The chain links TRBV4-3 to TRBJ2-1, with a possible D match to TRBD1 (5 bases). Looked up from germline, CDR1 is LGHNA and CDR2 is YSLEER. This CDR3 is built from 13 residues.

CDR3 DNA: TGTGCCAGCAGTTACACCCTGCTAGCGGGGCAAGAGACCCAGTACTTC. Amino acid sequence: CASSYTLLAGQETQYF. J is TRBJ2-5 and V is TRBV6-2 or TRBV6-3; 9 bases line up with TRBD2. The junction had 6 bases not matched to a gene; V was cut back by 2 bases and J by 2 bases. CDR1 and CDR2 (germline): MNHEY, SVGEGT. CDR3 length: 16 amino acids.

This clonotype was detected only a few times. As DNA, the CDR3 is TGCAGTGCGCTGGACGTAAGCACAGATACGCAGTATTTT. The encoded protein is CSALDVSTDTQYF. The chain carries TRBV20-1 and TRBJ2-3; D is ambiguous. V lost 6 bases and J 0 bases, leaving 10 bases between the germline ends. This CDR3 region has 13 residues. Looked up from germline, CDR1 is DFQATT and CDR2 is SNEGSKA (reference sequence).

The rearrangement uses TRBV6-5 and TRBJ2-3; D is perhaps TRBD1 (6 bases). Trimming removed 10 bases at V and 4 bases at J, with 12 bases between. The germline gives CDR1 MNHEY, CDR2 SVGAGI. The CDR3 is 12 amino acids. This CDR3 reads CATSQGPDTQYF. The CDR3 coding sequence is TGTGCCACGTCACAGGGCCCAGATACGCAGTATTTT.